This TCR beta chain comes out of a study of shared clonotypes between healthy human individuals. The V end was cut by 3 bases, the J end by 0 bases, with 8 bases between. Germline CDR1 is SNHLY and CDR2 is FYNNEI. This CDR3 contains 15 residues. The count of this clone is one. The repertoire was sequenced with immunoSEQ multiplex PCR; TCRdb's copy has only in-frame clones and lacks some. This table has around 700,000 clones, around 72% appearing once. This rearrangement joins TRBV2 to TRBJ1-4; the D is unclear. The clonotype originates from a woman under 40 in good health. Sequenced sample: memory CD4+ T cells sorted from blood. Specified subset: CD45RA-negative fraction. CDR3 region: CASSDPVATNEKLFF. The CDR3 region has the DNA TGTGCCAGCAGTGACCCGGTTGCAACTAATGAAAAACTGTTTTTT.